Detailed here is one T cell receptor (beta chain). This sample was included in a study of shared clonotypes between healthy human individuals. The wider study: Samples came from a couple of female and a few male donors aged 18 to 49.

V was clipped by 4 bases and J by 2 bases; unmatched bases: 7. Germline loops: CDR1 SGHKS, CDR2 YYEKEE (reference sequence). This CDR3 is 16 amino acids long. The sequenced material, unsorted PBMC DNA, was run on ten immunoSEQ deep assay plates. Data came from immunoSEQ multiplex PCR; TCRdb stores just in-frame clones and leaves some out. This sample has some 530,000 clones, with 81% found just once. The sample consisted of PBMCs. This clonotype originated in a woman between 35 and 50 years old in good health. Some clones in this sample may be carry-over from other donors' samples. This chain joins TRBV5-5 and TRBJ2-3; 10 bases fit TRBD2. The CDR3 DNA reads TGTGCCAGCAGCCCCGGGCTAGCGGGAGACACAGATACGCAGTATTTT. It codes for CASSPGLAGDTDTQYF.